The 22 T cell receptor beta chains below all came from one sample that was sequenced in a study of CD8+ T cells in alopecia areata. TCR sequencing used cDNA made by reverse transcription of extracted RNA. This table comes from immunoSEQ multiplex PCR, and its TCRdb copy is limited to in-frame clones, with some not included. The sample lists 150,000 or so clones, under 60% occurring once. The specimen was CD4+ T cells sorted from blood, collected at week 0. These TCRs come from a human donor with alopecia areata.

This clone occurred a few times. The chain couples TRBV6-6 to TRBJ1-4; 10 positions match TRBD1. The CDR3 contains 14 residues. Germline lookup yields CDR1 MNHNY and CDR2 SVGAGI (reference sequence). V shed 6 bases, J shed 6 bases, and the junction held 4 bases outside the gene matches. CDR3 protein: CASSRGQGHEKLFF. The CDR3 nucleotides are TGTGCCAGCAGCCGGGGACAGGGGCATGAAAAACTGTTTTTT.

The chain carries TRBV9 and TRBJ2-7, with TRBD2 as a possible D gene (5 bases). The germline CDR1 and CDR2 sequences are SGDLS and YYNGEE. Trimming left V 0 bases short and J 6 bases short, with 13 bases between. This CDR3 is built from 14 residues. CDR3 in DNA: TGTGCCAGCAGCGTAGCAGGACTTAGCCCCGAGCAGTACTTC. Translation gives CASSVAGLSPEQYF.

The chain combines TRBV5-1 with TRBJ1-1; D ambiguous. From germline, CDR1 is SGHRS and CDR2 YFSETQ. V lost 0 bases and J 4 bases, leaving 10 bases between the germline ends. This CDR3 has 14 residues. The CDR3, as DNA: TGCGCCAGCAGCTTGGTGGGGAGGGCCACTGAAGCTTTCTTT. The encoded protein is CASSLVGRATEAFF.

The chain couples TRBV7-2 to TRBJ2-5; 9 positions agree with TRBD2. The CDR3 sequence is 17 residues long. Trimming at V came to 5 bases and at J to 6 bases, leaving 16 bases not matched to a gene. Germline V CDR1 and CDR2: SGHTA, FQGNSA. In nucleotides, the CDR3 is TGTGCCAGCAGCCCCGACAGCGGGGGGAGTGGATCTAAGACCCAGTACTTC. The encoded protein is CASSPDSGGSGSKTQYF.

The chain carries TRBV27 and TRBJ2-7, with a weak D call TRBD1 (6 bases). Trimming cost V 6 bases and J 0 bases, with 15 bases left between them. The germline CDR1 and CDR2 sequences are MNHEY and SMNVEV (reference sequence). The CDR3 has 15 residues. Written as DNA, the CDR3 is TGTGCCAGCAGCCCTGCAGGGGCCCTCTCCTACGAGCAGTACTTC. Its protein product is CASSPAGALSYEQYF.

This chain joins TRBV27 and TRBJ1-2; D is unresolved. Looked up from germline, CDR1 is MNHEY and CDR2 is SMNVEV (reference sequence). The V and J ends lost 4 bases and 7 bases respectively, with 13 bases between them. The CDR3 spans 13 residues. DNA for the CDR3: TGTGCCAGCAGTTCCCAAAACTCAATTGGCTACACCTTC. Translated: CASSSQNSIGYTF.

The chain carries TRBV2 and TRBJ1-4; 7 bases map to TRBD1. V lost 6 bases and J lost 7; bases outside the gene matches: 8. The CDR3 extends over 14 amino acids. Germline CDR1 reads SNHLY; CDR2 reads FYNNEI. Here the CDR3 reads CASRIQGTSEKLFF. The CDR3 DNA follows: TGTGCCAGCAGAATACAGGGGACCAGTGAAAAACTGTTTTTT.

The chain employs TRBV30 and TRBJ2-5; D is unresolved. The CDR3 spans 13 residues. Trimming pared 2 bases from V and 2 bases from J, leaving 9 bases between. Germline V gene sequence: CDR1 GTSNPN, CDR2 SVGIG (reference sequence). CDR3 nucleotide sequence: TGTGCCTGGAGTAGGCAATCGCAAGAGACCCAGTACTTC. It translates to CAWSRQSQETQYF.

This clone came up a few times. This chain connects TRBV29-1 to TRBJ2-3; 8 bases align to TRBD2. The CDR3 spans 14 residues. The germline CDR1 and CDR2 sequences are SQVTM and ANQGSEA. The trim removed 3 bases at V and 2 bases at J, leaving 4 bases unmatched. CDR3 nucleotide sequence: TGCAGCGTTGACCATAGCGGGGACACAGATACGCAGTATTTT. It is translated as CSVDHSGDTDTQYF.

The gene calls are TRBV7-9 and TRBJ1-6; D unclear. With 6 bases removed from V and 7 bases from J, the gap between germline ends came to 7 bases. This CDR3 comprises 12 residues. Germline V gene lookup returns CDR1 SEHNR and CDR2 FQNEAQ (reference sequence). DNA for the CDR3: TGTGCCAGCAGTATGAGCAATTCACCCCTCCACTTT. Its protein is CASSMSNSPLHF.

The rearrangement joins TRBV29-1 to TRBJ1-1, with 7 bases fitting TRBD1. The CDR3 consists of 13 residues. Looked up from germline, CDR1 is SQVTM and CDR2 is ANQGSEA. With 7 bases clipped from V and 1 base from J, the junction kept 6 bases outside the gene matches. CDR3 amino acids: CSAQGVKNTEAFF. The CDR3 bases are TGCAGCGCGCAGGGGGTCAAGAACACTGAAGCTTTCTTT.

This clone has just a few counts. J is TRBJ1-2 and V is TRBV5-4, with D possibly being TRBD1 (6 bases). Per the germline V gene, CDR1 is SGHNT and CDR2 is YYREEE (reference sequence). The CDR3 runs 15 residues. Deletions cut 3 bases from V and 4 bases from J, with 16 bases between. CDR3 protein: CASSSRQGRGYGYTF. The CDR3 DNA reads TGTGCCAGCAGCTCCCGGCAGGGGCGGGGCTATGGCTACACCTTC.

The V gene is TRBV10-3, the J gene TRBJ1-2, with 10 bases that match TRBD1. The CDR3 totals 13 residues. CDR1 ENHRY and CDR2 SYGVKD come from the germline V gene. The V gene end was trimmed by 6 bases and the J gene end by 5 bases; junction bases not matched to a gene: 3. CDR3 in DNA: TGTGCCATCAGAGGGACAGGGGCTTATGGCTACACCTTC. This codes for CAIRGTGAYGYTF.

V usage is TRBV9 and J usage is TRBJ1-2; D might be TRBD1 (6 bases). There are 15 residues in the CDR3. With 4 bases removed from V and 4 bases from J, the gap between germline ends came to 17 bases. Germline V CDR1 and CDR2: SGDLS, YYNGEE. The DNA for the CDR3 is TGTGCCAGCAGCCCCCAGGTAGGGGGGATCTATGGCTACACCTTC. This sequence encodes CASSPQVGGIYGYTF.

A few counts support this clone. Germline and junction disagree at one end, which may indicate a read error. CDR3 loop: CASSLVAF. The CDR3 nucleotides are TGTGCCAGCAGCTTAGTCGCCTTT. The chain is built from TRBV7-2 and TRBJ2-3; D unresolved. Germline values: CDR1 SGHTA, CDR2 FQGNSA. The CDR3 spans 8 residues.

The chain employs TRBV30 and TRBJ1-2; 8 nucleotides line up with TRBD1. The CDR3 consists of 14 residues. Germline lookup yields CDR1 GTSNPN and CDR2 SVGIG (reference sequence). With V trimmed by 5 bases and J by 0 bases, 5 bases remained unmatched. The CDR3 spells CAWVPGGSNYGYTF. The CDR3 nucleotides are TGTGCCTGGGTACCAGGGGGCTCTAACTATGGCTACACCTTC.

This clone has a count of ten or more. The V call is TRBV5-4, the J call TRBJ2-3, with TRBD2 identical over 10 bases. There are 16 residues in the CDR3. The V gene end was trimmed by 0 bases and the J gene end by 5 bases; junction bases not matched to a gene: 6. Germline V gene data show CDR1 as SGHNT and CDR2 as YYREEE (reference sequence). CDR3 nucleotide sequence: TGTGCCAGCAGCTTGGGGCAGCGGGGGGGCTTAGATACGCAGTATTTT. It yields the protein CASSLGQRGGLDTQYF.

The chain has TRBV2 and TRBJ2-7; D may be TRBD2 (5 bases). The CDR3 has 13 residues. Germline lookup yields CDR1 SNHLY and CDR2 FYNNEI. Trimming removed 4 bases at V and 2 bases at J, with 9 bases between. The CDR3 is CASSGLGAYEQYF. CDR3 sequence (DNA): TGTGCCAGCAGTGGTCTCGGGGCCTACGAGCAGTACTTC.

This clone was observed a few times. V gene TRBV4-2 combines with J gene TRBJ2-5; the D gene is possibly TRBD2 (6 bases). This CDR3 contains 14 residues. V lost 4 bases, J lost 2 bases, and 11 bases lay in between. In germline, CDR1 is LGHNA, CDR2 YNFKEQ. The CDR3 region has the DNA TGTGCCAGCAGCCCCGCGGGACTTCAAGAGACCCAGTACTTC. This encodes CASSPAGLQETQYF.

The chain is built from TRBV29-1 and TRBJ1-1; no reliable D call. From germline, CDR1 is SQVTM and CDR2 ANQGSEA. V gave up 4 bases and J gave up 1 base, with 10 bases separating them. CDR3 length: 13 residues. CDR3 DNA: TGCAGCGTTGCTAGGACGGCGAACACTGAAGCTTTCTTT. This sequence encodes CSVARTANTEAFF.

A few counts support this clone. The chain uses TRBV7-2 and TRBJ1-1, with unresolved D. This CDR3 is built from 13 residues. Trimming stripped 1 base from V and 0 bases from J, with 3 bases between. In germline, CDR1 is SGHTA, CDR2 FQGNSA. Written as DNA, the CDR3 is TGTGCCAGCAGCTTAGTGGTGAACACTGAAGCTTTCTTT. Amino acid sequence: CASSLVVNTEAFF.

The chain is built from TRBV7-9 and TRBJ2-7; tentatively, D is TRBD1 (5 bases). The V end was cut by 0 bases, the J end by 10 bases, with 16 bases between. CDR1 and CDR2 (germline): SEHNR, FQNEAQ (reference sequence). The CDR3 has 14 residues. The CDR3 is CASSLALTGPNQYF. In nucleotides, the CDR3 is TGTGCCAGCAGCTTAGCGCTCACAGGCCCTAACCAGTACTTC.